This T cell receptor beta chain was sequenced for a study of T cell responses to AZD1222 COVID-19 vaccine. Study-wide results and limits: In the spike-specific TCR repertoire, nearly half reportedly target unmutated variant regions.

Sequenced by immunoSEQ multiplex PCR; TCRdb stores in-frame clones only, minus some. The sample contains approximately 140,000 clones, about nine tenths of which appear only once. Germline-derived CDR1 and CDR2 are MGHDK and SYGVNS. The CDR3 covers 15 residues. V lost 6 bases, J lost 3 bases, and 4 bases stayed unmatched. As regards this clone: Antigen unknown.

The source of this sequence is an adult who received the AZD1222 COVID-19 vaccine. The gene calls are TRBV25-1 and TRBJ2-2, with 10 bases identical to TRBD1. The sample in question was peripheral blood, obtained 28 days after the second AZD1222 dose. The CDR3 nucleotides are TGTGCCAGCAGGGGGACAGGGGTCGACACCGGGGAGCTGTTTTTT. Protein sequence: CASRGTGVDTGELFF. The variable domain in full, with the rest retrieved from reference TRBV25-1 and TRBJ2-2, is EADIYQTPRYLVIGTGKKITLECSQTMGHDKMYWYQQDPGMELHLIHYSYGVNSTEKGDLSSESTVSRIRTEHFPLTLESARPSHTSQYLCASRGTGVDTGELFFGEGSRLTVL.